Listed here are 16 T cell receptor beta chains from one sample, sequenced in a study of T cells in Graves' hyperthyroidism and ophthalmopathy. From RNA transcripts, TCR beta CDR3 regions were amplified. During a first-round RT-PCR of the TCR CDR3, the HTBI primer set was used. TCRdb ran MiXCR on the multiplex PCR reads and lists one entry per CDR3 protein. The sample holds roughly 500,000 distinct CDR3 sequences, approximately 16% seen once. The specimen sequenced was blood. Receptors were obtained from a woman in her thirties with Graves' ophthalmopathy.

This clonotype was seen at least ten times. This chain uses TRBV29-1 with TRBJ2-7; D is ambiguous. V lost 5 bases, J lost 3 bases, and 20 bases lay in between. The CDR3 runs to 15 residues. Germline V gene data show CDR1 as SQVTM and CDR2 as ANQGSEA. CDR3 coding DNA: TGCAGCGTTTTGAAGTTGGTGAAAATCCACTACGAGCAGTACTTC. It encodes CSVLKLVKIHYEQYF.

This clonotype has at least ten counts. The rearrangement links TRBV7-2 to TRBJ2-3, with 12 bases identical to TRBD2. J lost 5 bases, V lost 5 bases, and 8 bases had no gene match. CDR1 and CDR2 from the germline V gene are SGHTA and FQGNSA. This CDR3 has 16 amino acids. The CDR3 loop is CASSPRLAGAGDTQYF. The CDR3, as DNA: TGTGCCAGCAGCCCTCGACTAGCGGGAGCGGGAGATACGCAGTATTTT.

This chain joins TRBV4-3 and TRBJ1-3; D is unresolved. Per the germline V gene, CDR1 is LGHNA and CDR2 is YSLEER. Trimming stripped 0 bases from V and 5 bases from J, with 14 bases between. The CDR3 loop spans 16 amino acids. The CDR3 region is CASSQDLGVWRNTIYF. The DNA of the CDR3 is TGCGCCAGCAGCCAAGATCTCGGGGTATGGAGAAACACCATATATTTT.

The gene calls are TRBV20-1 and TRBJ1-5; possibly TRBD1 for D (6 bases). The CDR3 is 14 amino acids. V was shortened by 6 bases and J by 5 bases, with 17 bases between the two germline ends. CDR1 DFQATT and CDR2 SNEGSKA come from the germline V gene (reference sequence). CDR3 sequence: CSAQRGGVDQPQHF. CDR3 sequence (DNA): TGCAGTGCCCAGAGGGGGGGAGTTGATCAGCCCCAGCATTTT.

The chain links TRBV5-1 to TRBJ1-2; 12 nucleotides align to TRBD1. Germline CDR1 is SGHRS and CDR2 is YFSETQ. J was trimmed by 2 bases and V by 4 bases; bases with no gene match: 6. There are 16 residues in the CDR3. CDR3 protein: CASSPRDRGRNYGYTF. Written as DNA, the CDR3 is TGCGCCAGCAGCCCCCGGGACAGGGGGCGCAACTATGGCTACACCTTC.

This clonotype was counted at least ten times. This chain joins TRBV12-3 or TRBV12-4 and TRBJ2-7, with D tentatively TRBD2 (6 bases). V lost 6 bases, J lost 2 bases, and 14 bases lay in between. This CDR3 contains 14 residues. CDR3 sequence: CASSFGLTTYEQYF. Written as DNA, the CDR3 is TGTGCCAGCAGCTTTGGACTAACCACCTACGAGCAGTACTTC.

V and J are TRBV5-8 and TRBJ1-1; TRBD1 matches 9 bases. Germline V lookup: CDR1 SGHTS, CDR2 YDEGEE. The CDR3 runs to 14 residues. The V segment lost 2 bases and the J segment 5 bases; nucleotides outside the gene matches: 4. The CDR3, as DNA: TGTGCCAGCAGCTTAATTGGGACAGGGACTGAAGCTTTCTTT. Protein product: CASSLIGTGTEAFF.

The chain joins TRBV28 to TRBJ1-1; 11 positions agree with TRBD1. CDR3 size: 12 residues. The junction had 4 bases not matched to a gene; V was cut back by 5 bases and J by 11 bases. Germline loops: CDR1 MDHEN, CDR2 SYDVKM. CDR3 loop: CASSDRDRGAFF. As DNA, the CDR3 is TGTGCCAGCAGTGACCGGGACAGGGGGGCTTTCTTT.

This clonotype was detected many times. The V gene is TRBV29-1, the J gene TRBJ2-7, with D tentatively TRBD1 or TRBD2 (5 bases each). The germline V gene has CDR1 SQVTM and CDR2 ANQGSEA. V was cut by 5 bases and J by 0 bases, with 11 bases left in between. This CDR3 is built from 13 residues. The CDR3 reads CSVTADTSYEQYF. Here the CDR3 DNA reads TGCAGCGTTACAGCGGACACCTCCTACGAGCAGTACTTC.

This clonotype occurred a few times. CDR3 sequence reads: CASSHNIAGAGSYEQYF. CDR3 DNA sequence: TGCGCCAGCAGCCATAACATAGCGGGAGCGGGGTCCTACGAGCAGTACTTC. The gene calls are TRBV4-3 and TRBJ2-7, with TRBD2 identical over 9 bases. Germline trimming cut 3 bases from V and 1 base from J; bases unmatched to any gene: 10. The CDR3 has 17 amino acids. Germline V lookup: CDR1 LGHNA, CDR2 YSLEER.

This clonotype has ten or more counts. V and J are TRBV12-3 or TRBV12-4 and TRBJ2-1; D gene unclear. Trimming left V 2 bases short and J 8 bases short, with 13 bases between. The CDR3 is 14 amino acids. The DNA of the CDR3 is TGTGCCAGCAGTTTAAGCCCACGTGTTTATGAGCAGTTCTTC. Translating it yields CASSLSPRVYEQFF.

The chain is built from TRBV20-1 and TRBJ1-5; D remains ambiguous. CDR1 and CDR2 (germline): DFQATT, SNEGSKA (reference sequence). This CDR3 has 13 amino acids. The V and J ends lost 1 base and 6 bases respectively, with 10 bases between them. The CDR3 DNA reads TGCAGTGCTAGAGTAGCAGGTACTCAGCCCCAGCATTTT. This translates into CSARVAGTQPQHF.

This clonotype appeared many times. The chain carries TRBV5-5 and TRBJ2-5; 8 bases agree with TRBD1. The CDR3 is made up of 16 amino acids. CDR1 is SGHKS and CDR2 is YYEKEE in the germline V gene (reference sequence). V dropped 3 bases and J dropped 5; count of bases not matched to a gene: 12. CDR3 sequence reads: CASSSFRQGKGETQYF. The CDR3 DNA is TGTGCCAGCAGCTCGTTCCGACAGGGGAAAGGGGAGACCCAGTACTTC.

The rearrangement joins TRBV10-1 to TRBJ2-4; D unclear. Trimming cost V 0 bases and J 6 bases, with 15 bases left between them. This CDR3 is 16 amino acids long. Germline CDR1 WNHNN, CDR2 SYGVQD (reference sequence). As DNA, the CDR3 is TGCGCCAGCAGTGAGTCCCGGCCAGACCACTTAAACATTCAGTACTTC. Translated: CASSESRPDHLNIQYF.

This chain uses TRBV6-1 with TRBJ2-7; the match to TRBD2 covers 7 bases. The CDR3 contains 15 residues. The ends lost 2 bases at V and 5 bases at J; junction bases unmatched: 9. Germline V gene data show CDR1 as MNHNS and CDR2 as SASEGT. CDR3 sequence: CASSETLTSPDEQYF. As DNA, the CDR3 is TGTGCCAGCAGTGAAACCCTGACTAGCCCTGACGAGCAGTACTTC.

Written as DNA, the CDR3 is TGTGCCAGCAGCTTAGGAGGGTGCTACGAGCAGTACTTC. Translation gives CASSLGGCYEQYF. This chain links TRBV7-3 with TRBJ2-7; TRBD2 might be the D (6 bases). CDR3 length: 13 residues. Germline V gene data show CDR1 as SGHTA and CDR2 as FQGTGA. The V end was cut by 2 bases, the J end by 3 bases, with 8 bases between.